These 21 T cell receptor beta chains share one sample of origin, sequenced in a study of prognosis after radiotherapy for stage I lung cancer listed by TCRdb under 2021. For sequencing, an Illumina HiSeq 3000 was employed. Two rounds of multiplex PCR were used to amplify the TCR beta CDR3 region from genomic DNA. In the first round of PCR, primers specific to each TRBV and TRBJ gene were used, and the primer sequences are filed in Chinese patent CN105087789A. TCRdb reran the public reads through fastp at Q25 and MiXCR, keeping productive beta chains. Merged by CDR3 protein, the rows form single entries marked with the most common genes and DNA. The table for this sample lists about 14,000 distinct CDR3 sequences; roughly a third of them were counted only once. Less than 45% of the sample is in the top ten clones. The input for sequencing was PBMCs, taken before or after stereotactic body radiation therapy (not recorded which). The receptors stem from a donor aged 50 or older with non-small cell lung cancer.

This clonotype has at least ten counts. The rearrangement uses TRBV6-2 or TRBV6-3 and TRBJ2-5; D ambiguous. The V gene's germline CDR1 is MNHEY and CDR2 SVGEGT. This CDR3 spans 16 amino acids. Trimming removed 5 bases from V and 1 base from J, with 17 bases in between. The CDR3 coding sequence is TGTGCCAGCAGTGAACACAGACTTAGGGCCCAAGAGACCCAGTACTTC. It encodes CASSEHRLRAQETQYF.

On this clonotype itself: A read error may account for a junction end that differs from germline. The chain joins TRBV6-4 to TRBJ2-2; a weak D match, TRBD1 (5 bases). This CDR3 is 14 amino acids long. Germline CDR1 is MRHNA and CDR2 is SNTAGT. Here the CDR3 DNA reads TGTGACAGCAGTGACGAAGGGGCCACAGGGGAGCTGTTTTTT. It codes for CDSSDEGATGELFF.

In its sample, this clonotype was seen many times. The rearrangement uses TRBV16 and TRBJ2-1; D unresolved. Deletions cut 2 bases from V and 0 bases from J, with 5 bases between. The germline gives CDR1 KGHSY, CDR2 FQNENV. The CDR3 sequence is 14 residues long. The CDR3 sequence is CASSQQASYNEQFF. CDR3 nucleotides: TGTGCCAGCAGCCAACAAGCCTCCTACAATGAGCAGTTCTTC.

Many counts were recorded for this clonotype. The V call is TRBV15, the J call TRBJ2-5, with unresolved D. The germline V gene has CDR1 LNHNV and CDR2 YYDKDF (reference sequence). The CDR3 is 13 amino acids. V gave up 0 bases and J gave up 4 bases, with 6 bases separating them. For the CDR3, the DNA is TGTGCCACCAGCAGAGATAGTTCAGAGACCCAGTACTTC. It yields the protein CATSRDSSETQYF. Variable domain in full (rest from reference TRBV15 and TRBJ2-5): DAMVIQNPRYQVTQFGKPVTLSCSQTLNHNVMYWYQQKSSQAPKLLFHYYDKDFNNEADTPDNFQSRRPNTSFCFLDIRSPGLGDTAMYLCATSRDSSETQYFGPGTRLLVL.

By frequency in the sample, this clonotype is medium-sized. This chain uses TRBV6-8 with TRBJ2-3; D remains unclear. CDR1 is MNHGY and CDR2 is SAAAGT in the germline V gene. The CDR3 is 14 amino acids. Trimming pared 4 bases from V and 0 bases from J, leaving 8 bases between. The CDR3 DNA sequence: TGTGCCAGCAGTTCCCTGGGCAGCACAGATACGCAGTATTTT. This codes for CASSSLGSTDTQYF.

In this sample, this clonotype turned up many times. The V call is TRBV28, the J call TRBJ1-3, with D possibly TRBD1 on 6 matching bases. Trimming took 8 bases from V and 3 from J, leaving 14 bases between them. This CDR3 has 14 residues. The germline V gene has CDR1 MDHEN and CDR2 SYDVKM. Here the CDR3 reads CASRLGGNGNTIYF. The CDR3 bases are TGTGCCAGCCGGTTGGGGGGCAATGGAAACACCATATATTTT.

For this clonotype: One end of the junction does not line up with germline, which may come from a read error. The chain combines TRBV20-1 with TRBJ1-5, with D uncertain. The CDR3 totals 16 residues. The germline CDR1 and CDR2 sequences are DFQATT and SNEGSKA (reference sequence). The CDR3 coding sequence is TGCAGTGCTAGCCCCGATCCGGGGTCGGGCAATGAGCCCCAGCATTTT. It specifies CSASPDPGSGNEPQHF.

This clonotype qualifies as medium-sized (0.01 to 0.1%). The gene calls are TRBV24-1 and TRBJ2-1, with 9 bases lining up with TRBD2. Germline CDR1 and CDR2: KGHDR and SFDVKD. With V trimmed by 4 bases and J by 3 bases, 3 bases remained unmatched. The CDR3 has 15 residues. The CDR3: CATSDSSGNYNEQFF. The CDR3 DNA reads TGTGCCACCAGTGACTCTAGCGGGAACTACAATGAGCAGTTCTTC.

This clonotype was detected many times. The chain joins TRBV30 to TRBJ2-6; D ambiguous. Germline V gives CDR1 GTSNPN, CDR2 SVGIG (reference sequence). Trimming took 3 bases from V and 1 from J, leaving 10 bases between them. CDR3 length equals 15 residues. The DNA of the CDR3 is TGTGCCTGGAGCTATCCCCCTTCTGGGGCCAACGTCCTGACTTTC. It yields the protein CAWSYPPSGANVLTF.

This clonotype was seen repeatedly, ten times or more. The rearrangement joins TRBV5-1 to TRBJ1-1; no clear D gene. V dropped 0 bases and J dropped 4 bases, with 10 bases sitting between them. The CDR3 length is 14 residues. The germline CDR1 and CDR2 sequences are SGHRS and YFSETQ. The CDR3 protein is CASSLGNLRTEAFF. CDR3 bases: TGCGCCAGCAGCTTGGGAAACTTACGCACTGAAGCTTTCTTT. Combining the CDR3 with reference TRBV5-1 and TRBJ1-1 gives the whole variable domain KAGVTQTPRYLIKTRGQQVTLSCSPISGHRSVSWYQQTPGQGLQFLFEYFSETQRNKGNFPGRFSGRQFSNSRSEMNVSTLELGDSALYLCASSLGNLRTEAFFGQGTRLTVV.

By proportion, this clonotype is medium-sized (0.01 to 0.1%). V usage is TRBV6-4 and J usage is TRBJ2-3; the D is unclear. Between the trimmed V and J ends, which lost 5 bases and 4 bases, there was a span of 4 bases. CDR1 and CDR2 (germline): MRHNA, SNTAGT. The CDR3 length is 11 residues. In nucleotides, the CDR3 is TGTGCCAGCAGTCGCTCAGATACGCAGTATTTT. This gives the protein CASSRSDTQYF.

This clonotype was detected ten times or more. This sequence joins TRBV29-1 and TRBJ2-1; no clear D gene. The CDR3 is 15 amino acids. The V gene's germline CDR1 is SQVTM and CDR2 ANQGSEA. With 5 bases removed from V and 7 bases from J, the gap between germline ends came to 21 bases. Here the CDR3 reads CSVLRHPLSRNEQFF. CDR3 in DNA: TGCAGCGTTCTTCGTCACCCGTTATCAAGGAATGAGCAGTTCTTC.

CDR3 sequence reads: CASPLGRGTYEQYF. The CDR3 region has the DNA TGTGCCAGCCCACTAGGTCGGGGAACCTACGAGCAGTACTTC. This chain links TRBV28 with TRBJ2-7; tentative D call: TRBD2 (5 bases). The ends were cut back, 8 bases at V and 2 bases at J, with 16 bases in the middle. This CDR3 is 14 amino acids long. Germline lookup yields CDR1 MDHEN and CDR2 SYDVKM.

This clonotype occurred many times. The genes are TRBV15 and TRBJ1-3, with a tentative D call TRBD1 (6 bases). This CDR3 comprises 14 residues. V was pared by 2 bases and J by 4 bases, with 9 bases between. The germline CDR1 and CDR2 sequences are LNHNV and YYDKDF (reference sequence). The CDR3 nucleotides are TGTGCCACCAGCAGAACAGGGTTAGGAAACACCATATATTTT. It specifies CATSRTGLGNTIYF.

Worth noting for this clonotype: This may stem from a read error, because a much larger clone lies one nucleotide away. Here the CDR3 DNA reads TGTGCCAGCCGGGTGGTGGGGGAGTTCACTGAAGCTTTCTTT. Translating it yields CASRVVGEFTEAFF. This chain connects TRBV2 to TRBJ1-1, with a tentative D call TRBD1 (5 bases). The CDR3 sequence is 14 residues long. Trimming took off 8 bases at V and 4 bases at J, with 17 bases between the two ends. The germline gives CDR1 SNHLY, CDR2 FYNNEI.

Worth noting for this clonotype: A far larger clone lies a single base away; this is likely a read error. The chain links TRBV6-2 or TRBV6-3 to TRBJ2-5; D is ambiguous. Germline V gene data show CDR1 as MNHEY and CDR2 as SVGEGT. V lost 6 bases, J lost 7 bases, and 15 bases lay in between. The CDR3 is 13 residues long. CDR3 region: CASSLTWDGTQYF. CDR3 sequence (DNA): TGTGCCAGCAGCCTTACCTGGGATGGGACCCAGTACTTC.

This clonotype was counted at least ten times. The V gene is TRBV9, the J gene TRBJ2-4, with a weak D call TRBD2 (5 bases). The V end lost 4 bases, the J end lost 6 bases, and 11 bases lay between the germline ends. The germline gives CDR1 SGDLS, CDR2 YYNGEE. The CDR3 has 13 residues. The CDR3 sequence is CASSLREGNIQYF. As DNA, the CDR3 is TGTGCCAGCAGCCTCCGTGAGGGAAACATTCAGTACTTC.

This clonotype was seen ten or more times. The chain links TRBV20-1 to TRBJ1-1; D gene ambiguous. The CDR3 consists of 12 residues. V dropped 2 bases and J dropped 3 bases, with 7 bases sitting between them. Looked up from germline, CDR1 is DFQATT and CDR2 is SNEGSKA (reference sequence). In DNA, the CDR3 is TGCAGTGCTAGACAGGTATACACTGAAGCTTTCTTT. The encoded protein is CSARQVYTEAFF.

In the case of this clonotype: A far larger clone is a single base away, which makes a read error likely. The chain links TRBV6-5 to TRBJ2-3; 12 bases match TRBD2. J gave up 7 bases and V 6 bases, and 8 bases lay outside the gene matches. CDR3 length equals 15 residues. Germline-derived CDR1 and CDR2 are MNHEY and SVGAGI. This CDR3 is CASSPSGGAAYTQYF. The CDR3 nucleotides read TGTGCCAGCAGCCCTAGCGGGGGGGCGGCATATACGCAGTATTTT.

The V and J genes are TRBV2 and TRBJ2-1; D is ambiguous. The germline V gene has CDR1 SNHLY and CDR2 FYNNEI. Between the trimmed V and J ends, which lost 2 bases and 6 bases, there was a span of 11 bases. The CDR3 loop spans 14 amino acids. CDR3 coding DNA: TGTGCCAGCAGTGAATCGGGTAAGGGCAATGAGCAGTTCTTC. The encoded protein is CASSESGKGNEQFF.

This clonotype was observed many times. The chain joins TRBV3-1 to TRBJ2-1; D ambiguous. V was trimmed by 4 bases and J by 6 bases, leaving 10 bases between them. The length of the CDR3 is 13 residues. Germline lookup yields CDR1 LGHDT and CDR2 YNNKEL (reference sequence). CDR3 region: CASSRSDVNEQFF. For the CDR3, the DNA is TGTGCCAGCAGCCGTTCAGACGTCAATGAGCAGTTCTTC.